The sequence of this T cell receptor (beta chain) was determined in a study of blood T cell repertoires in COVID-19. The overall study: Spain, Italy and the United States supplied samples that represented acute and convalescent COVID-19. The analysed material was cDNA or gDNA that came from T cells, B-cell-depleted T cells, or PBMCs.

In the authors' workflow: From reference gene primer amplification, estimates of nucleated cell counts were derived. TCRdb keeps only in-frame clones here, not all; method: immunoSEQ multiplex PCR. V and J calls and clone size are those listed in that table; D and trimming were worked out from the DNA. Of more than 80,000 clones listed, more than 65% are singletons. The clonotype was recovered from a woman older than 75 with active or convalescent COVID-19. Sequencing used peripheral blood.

The CDR3 protein is CASSSRVRGTEAFF. The DNA for the CDR3 is TGTGCCAGCAGTTCCCGGGTAAGAGGGACTGAAGCTTTCTTT. This chain connects TRBV28 to TRBJ1-1; no clear D gene. Germline V gene sequence: CDR1 MDHEN, CDR2 SYDVKM. The CDR3 loop spans 14 amino acids. V lost 4 bases to trimming and J lost 5 bases, with 14 bases between them.